This T cell receptor (beta chain) was found in a study of blood T cell repertoires in COVID-19. Trimming left V 0 bases short and J 4 bases short, with 14 bases between. The CDR3 has 16 amino acids. The germline gives CDR1 SGDLS, CDR2 YYNGEE. Participant ages covered about 18 to 90 years across approximately 25 US areas. Per the original data handling: Scientists estimated how many nucleated cells there were by amplifying reference gene primers. Sequencing used immunoSEQ multiplex PCR; TCRdb keeps in-frame clones, though not all of them. Clone size and V and J calls were adopted from that table, with D and trimming inferred from the DNA. The sample lists approximately 240,000 clones, about 80% seen once, with roughly 1.3% in the top ten.

The sample was PBMCs or T cells enriched from blood (not recorded which). The sequence was collected from a woman aged 40 to 55 with acute COVID-19. This chain uses TRBV9 with TRBJ2-1; D call uncertain. CDR3 protein: CASSVGVTFPYNEQFF. In nucleotides, the CDR3 is TGTGCCAGCAGCGTAGGCGTGACTTTCCCATACAATGAGCAGTTCTTC.